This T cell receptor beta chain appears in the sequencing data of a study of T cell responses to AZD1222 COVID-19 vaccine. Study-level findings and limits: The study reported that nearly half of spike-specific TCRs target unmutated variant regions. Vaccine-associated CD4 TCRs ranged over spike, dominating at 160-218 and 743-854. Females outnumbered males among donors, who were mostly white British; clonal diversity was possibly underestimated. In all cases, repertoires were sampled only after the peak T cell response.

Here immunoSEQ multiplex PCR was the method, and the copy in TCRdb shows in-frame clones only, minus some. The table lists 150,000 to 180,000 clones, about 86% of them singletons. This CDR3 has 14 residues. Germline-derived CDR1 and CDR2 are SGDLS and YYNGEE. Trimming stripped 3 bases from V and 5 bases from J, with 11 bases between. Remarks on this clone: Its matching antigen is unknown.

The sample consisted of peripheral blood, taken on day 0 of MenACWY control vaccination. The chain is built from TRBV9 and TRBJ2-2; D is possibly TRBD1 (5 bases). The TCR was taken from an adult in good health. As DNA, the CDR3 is TGTGCCAGCAGCGAGGGGTCAGTAACCGGGGAGCTGTTTTTT. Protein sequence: CASSEGSVTGELFF.